The next 19 T cell receptor beta chains were all read from a single sample in a study of CD8 T cells in ankylosing spondylitis. The antigens of these receptors remain unknown. A single record per CDR3 protein comes from TCRdb applying MiXCR to the 5' RACE reads. The sample carries some 800,000 distinct CDR3 sequences, 12% recorded once. The study, taken as a whole, reports: A TCR beta motif of under 10 highly homologous variants seemed to mark ankylosing spondylitis blood.

The sequenced sample was blood, either unsorted or a sorted T cell fraction (not recorded which). All receptors come from a male donor with ankylosing spondylitis.

This CDR3 is CSARDRRGGTGELFF. CDR3 nucleotide sequence: TGCAGTGCTAGAGATAGACGGGGGGGCACCGGGGAGCTGTTTTTT. J is TRBJ2-2 and V is TRBV20-1; 8 nucleotides align to TRBD2. Trimming cost V 0 bases and J 4 bases; bases outside gene matches: 4. The germline V gene has CDR1 DFQATT and CDR2 SNEGSKA (reference sequence). CDR3 size: 15 residues.

The rearrangement joins TRBV4-1 to TRBJ1-1; D is undetermined. CDR3 length: 14 amino acids. V lost 0 bases and J 0 bases, leaving 5 bases between the germline ends. Germline loops: CDR1 MGHRA, CDR2 YSYEKL. The CDR3 nucleotides read TGCGCCAGCAGCCAAGAGGAGTTGAACACTGAAGCTTTCTTT. It encodes CASSQEELNTEAFF.

V gene TRBV20-1 combines with J gene TRBJ2-7, with D possibly being TRBD1 (5 bases). Germline values: CDR1 DFQATT, CDR2 SNEGSKA (reference sequence). The CDR3 length is 14 residues. The germline V and J ends were trimmed by 4 bases and 0 bases, with 13 bases remaining between them. Here the CDR3 reads CSANPVTDSYEQYF. The CDR3 DNA follows: TGCAGTGCTAACCCTGTGACAGACTCCTACGAGCAGTACTTC.

This clonotype was detected many times. This chain links TRBV5-1 with TRBJ1-3; the D is unclear. Trimming cost V 0 bases and J 2 bases, with 12 bases left between them. The CDR3 contains 16 residues. Germline V gives CDR1 SGHRS, CDR2 YFSETQ. CDR3 nucleotide sequence: TGCGCCAGCAGCTTGGATCTTTTGGCGACTGGAAACACCATATATTTT. Translated: CASSLDLLATGNTIYF.

The chain joins TRBV4-2 to TRBJ2-3; 9 positions agree with TRBD2. The CDR3 is made up of 14 amino acids. Germline V gene sequence: CDR1 LGHNA, CDR2 YNFKEQ. The trim removed 0 bases at V and 8 bases at J, leaving 3 bases unmatched. CDR3 coding DNA: TGTGCCAGCAGCCAAGACCTTAGCGGGAGTACGCAGTATTTT. It is translated as CASSQDLSGSTQYF.

The chain employs TRBV27 and TRBJ2-7; 7 nucleotides line up with TRBD1. This CDR3 has 14 residues. Germline loops: CDR1 MNHEY, CDR2 SMNVEV (reference sequence). The V gene end was trimmed by 5 bases and the J gene end by 7 bases; junction bases not matched to a gene: 11. The CDR3 region has the DNA TGTGCCAGCAGTCCACGGACAGGCTACAGGGAGCAGTACTTC. Translating it yields CASSPRTGYREQYF.

This clonotype was detected only a few times. CDR3 sequence (DNA): TGTGCCAGCAGCCACCGTCCGGGACTAGGAACTGAAGCTTTCTTT. It yields the protein CASSHRPGLGTEAFF. The V call is TRBV3-1, the J call TRBJ1-1, with TRBD1 as a possible D gene (5 bases). The germline V and J ends were trimmed by 3 bases and 5 bases, with 16 bases remaining between them. There are 15 residues in the CDR3. The germline V gene has CDR1 LGHDT and CDR2 YNNKEL (reference sequence).

This clonotype was seen only a few times. The chain uses TRBV5-1 and TRBJ1-1; TRBD1 might be the D (5 bases). Per germline, CDR1 SGHRS and CDR2 YFSETQ. Trimming removed 1 base at V and 7 bases at J, with 11 bases between. The CDR3 extends over 13 amino acids. CDR3 bases: TGCGCCAGCAGCTTGCCAGGGAAGATTGAAGCTTTCTTT. Translated: CASSLPGKIEAFF.

CDR3 in DNA: TGTGCCAGCACCGAGACAGGGGTCAATCAGCCCCAGCATTTT. Its protein is CASTETGVNQPQHF. The V and J genes are TRBV5-6 and TRBJ1-5, with TRBD1 identical over 8 bases. V shed 6 bases and J 3 bases; nucleotides not matched to a gene: 5. Germline CDR1 SGHDT, CDR2 YYEEEE. The CDR3 length is 14 residues.

This rearrangement joins TRBV23-1 to TRBJ2-1; D not certain. TRBV23-1 is an ORF, with its function uncertain. The CDR3 has 12 residues. V was cut by 6 bases and J by 8 bases, with 11 bases left in between. Here the CDR3 reads CASSPYRHEQFF. CDR3 DNA: TGCGCCAGCAGCCCCTACCGCCATGAGCAGTTCTTC.

This clonotype was counted between two and nine times. The chain couples TRBV6-1 to TRBJ2-5; 8 nucleotides line up with TRBD1. Germline values: CDR1 MNHNS, CDR2 SASEGT. V was clipped by 8 bases and J by 1 base; unmatched bases: 12. This CDR3 region has 16 residues. In nucleotides, the CDR3 is TGTGCCAGCTTTTTCCGCGGGACAGGCGTCCAAGAGACCCAGTACTTC. Translation: CASFFRGTGVQETQYF.

This clonotype was picked up a small number of times. V and J are TRBV4-1 and TRBJ1-2; 9 bases are a match to TRBD1. Germline assignment: CDR1 MGHRA and CDR2 YSYEKL. V dropped 3 bases and J dropped 8; count of bases not matched to a gene: 10. The CDR3 totals 15 residues. The CDR3 protein is CASSQPMDRGRGYTF. The CDR3 nucleotides read TGCGCCAGCAGCCAGCCTATGGACAGGGGCCGCGGCTACACCTTC.

V and J are TRBV20-1 and TRBJ2-7, with D maybe TRBD1 (6 bases). Looked up from germline, CDR1 is DFQATT and CDR2 is SNEGSKA (reference sequence). V dropped 6 bases and J dropped 6 bases, with 18 bases sitting between them. CDR3 length equals 13 residues. CDR3 sequence (DNA): TGCAGTGCCCGCGCGTGGGGGCCGGTCGAGCAGTACTTC. It translates to CSARAWGPVEQYF.

The chain employs TRBV27 and TRBJ2-2; possible D gene TRBD1, 6 bases. Germline loops: CDR1 MNHEY, CDR2 SMNVEV (reference sequence). The CDR3 is made up of 14 amino acids. V was trimmed by 5 bases and J by 6 bases, leaving 13 bases between them. DNA of the CDR3: TGTGCCAGCAGTCCGTCAGGGGTTTCCGGGGAGCTGTTTTTT. Translation gives CASSPSGVSGELFF.

This chain uses TRBV5-1 with TRBJ2-3; TRBD1 aligns across 9 bases. Unmatched junction bases numbered 4, after V lost 2 bases and J lost 3 bases. The length of the CDR3 is 15 residues. Germline CDR1 and CDR2: SGHRS and YFSETQ. CDR3 DNA sequence: TGCGCCAGCAGCTTATGGGACAGGGAAACAGATACGCAGTATTTT. It encodes CASSLWDRETDTQYF.

There are many counts of this clonotype. The chain has TRBV10-3 and TRBJ1-6; the D gene is possibly TRBD1 (5 bases). The germline V gene encodes CDR1 ENHRY and CDR2 SYGVKD. V was pared by 2 bases and J by 8 bases, with 13 bases between. The CDR3 covers 15 residues. Here the CDR3 DNA reads TGTGCCATCAGTGAGGTCAGGGAGGCCCATTCACCCCTCCACTTT. This encodes CAISEVREAHSPLHF.

The rearrangement joins TRBV3-1 to TRBJ2-1; D is undetermined. This CDR3 region has 12 residues. Germline lookup yields CDR1 LGHDT and CDR2 YNNKEL (reference sequence). Trimming removed 4 bases at V and 13 bases at J, with 14 bases between. CDR3 nucleotides: TGTGCCAGCAGCCCTACGGCCTCGAGTCAGTTCTTC. This codes for CASSPTASSQFF.

This clonotype was counted many times. This chain links TRBV11-2 with TRBJ1-2; D is ambiguous. Deletions cut 3 bases from V and 0 bases from J, with 8 bases between. The germline V gene encodes CDR1 SGHAT and CDR2 FQNNGV. This CDR3 contains 14 residues. Here the CDR3 DNA reads TGTGCCAGCAGCTTTGTCAGAACTAACTATGGCTACACCTTC. Translating it yields CASSFVRTNYGYTF.

V is TRBV9 and J is TRBJ1-1, with D hard to call. V lost 0 bases to trimming and J lost 7 bases, with 10 bases between them. Germline V gene data show CDR1 as SGDLS and CDR2 as YYNGEE. The CDR3 spans 13 residues. The CDR3 protein is CASSVAGFGEAFF. The CDR3 DNA sequence: TGTGCCAGCAGCGTAGCGGGCTTCGGTGAAGCTTTCTTT.